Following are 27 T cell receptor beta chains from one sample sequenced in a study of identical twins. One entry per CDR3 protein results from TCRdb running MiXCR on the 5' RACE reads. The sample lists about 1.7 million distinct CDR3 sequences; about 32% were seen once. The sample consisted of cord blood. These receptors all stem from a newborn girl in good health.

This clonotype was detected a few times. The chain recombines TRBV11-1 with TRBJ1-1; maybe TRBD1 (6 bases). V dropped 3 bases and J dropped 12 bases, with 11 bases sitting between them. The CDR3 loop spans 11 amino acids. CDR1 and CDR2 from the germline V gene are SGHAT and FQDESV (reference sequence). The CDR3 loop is CASSFRGESFF. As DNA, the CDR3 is TGTGCCAGCAGCTTCAGGGGCGAATCTTTCTTT.

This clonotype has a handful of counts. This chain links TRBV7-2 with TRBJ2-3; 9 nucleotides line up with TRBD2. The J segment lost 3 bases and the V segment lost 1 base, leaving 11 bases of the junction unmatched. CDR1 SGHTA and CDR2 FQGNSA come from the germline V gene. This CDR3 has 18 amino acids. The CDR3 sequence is CASSLGAGLAMLTDTQYF. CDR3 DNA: TGTGCCAGCAGCTTAGGGGCCGGACTAGCGATGTTGACAGATACGCAGTATTTT.

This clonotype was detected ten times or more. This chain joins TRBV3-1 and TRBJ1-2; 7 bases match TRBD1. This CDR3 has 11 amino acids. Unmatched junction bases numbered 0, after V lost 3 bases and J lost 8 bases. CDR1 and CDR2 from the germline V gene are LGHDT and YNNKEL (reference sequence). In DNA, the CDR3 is TGTGCCAGCAGCCAGGGACAGGGCTACACCTTC. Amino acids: CASSQGQGYTF.

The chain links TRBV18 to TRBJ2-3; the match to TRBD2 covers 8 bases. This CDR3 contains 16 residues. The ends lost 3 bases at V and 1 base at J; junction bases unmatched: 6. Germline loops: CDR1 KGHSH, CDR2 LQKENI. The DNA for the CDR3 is TGTGCCAGCTCACCTCGAGCGGGGGACCGCACAGATACGCAGTATTTT. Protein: CASSPRAGDRTDTQYF.

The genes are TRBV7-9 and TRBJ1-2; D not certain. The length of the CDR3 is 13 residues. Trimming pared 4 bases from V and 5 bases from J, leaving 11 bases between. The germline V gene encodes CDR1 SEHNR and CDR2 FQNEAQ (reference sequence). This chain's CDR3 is CASSSPDKYGYTF. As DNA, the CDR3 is TGTGCCAGCAGCTCACCTGACAAATATGGCTACACCTTC.

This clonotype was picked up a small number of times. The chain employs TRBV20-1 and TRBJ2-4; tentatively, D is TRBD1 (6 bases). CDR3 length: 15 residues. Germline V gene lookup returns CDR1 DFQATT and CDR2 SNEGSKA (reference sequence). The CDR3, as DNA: TGCAGGGGTTGGGGGCCCGGTCTTGGCAAAAACATTCAGTACTTC. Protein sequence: CRGWGPGLGKNIQYF.

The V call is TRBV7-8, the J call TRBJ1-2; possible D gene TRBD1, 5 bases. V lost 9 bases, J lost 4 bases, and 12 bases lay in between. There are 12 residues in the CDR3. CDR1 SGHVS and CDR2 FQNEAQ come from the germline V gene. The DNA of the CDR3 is TGTGCCAGTAGCCACGGGGGCTATGGCTACACCTTC. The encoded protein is CASSHGGYGYTF.

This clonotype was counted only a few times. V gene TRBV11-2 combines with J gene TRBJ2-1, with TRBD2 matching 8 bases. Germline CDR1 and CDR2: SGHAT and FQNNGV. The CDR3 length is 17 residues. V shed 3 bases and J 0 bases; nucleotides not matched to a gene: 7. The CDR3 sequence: CASSFNRLASSYNEQFF. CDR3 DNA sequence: TGTGCCAGCAGCTTCAACCGACTAGCGAGCTCCTACAATGAGCAGTTCTTC. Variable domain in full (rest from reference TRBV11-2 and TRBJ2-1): EAGVAQSPRYKIIEKRQSVAFWCNPISGHATLYWYQQILGQGPKLLIQFQNNGVVDDSQLPKDRFSAERLKGVDSTLKIQPAKLEDSAVYLCASSFNRLASSYNEQFFGPGTRLTVL.

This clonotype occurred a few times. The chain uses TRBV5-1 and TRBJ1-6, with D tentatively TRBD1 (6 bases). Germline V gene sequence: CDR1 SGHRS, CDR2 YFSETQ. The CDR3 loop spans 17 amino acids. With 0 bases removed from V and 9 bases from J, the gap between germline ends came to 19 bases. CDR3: CASSLAWGARKISPLHF. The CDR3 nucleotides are TGCGCCAGCAGCTTGGCTTGGGGGGCGCGAAAGATTTCACCCCTCCACTTT.

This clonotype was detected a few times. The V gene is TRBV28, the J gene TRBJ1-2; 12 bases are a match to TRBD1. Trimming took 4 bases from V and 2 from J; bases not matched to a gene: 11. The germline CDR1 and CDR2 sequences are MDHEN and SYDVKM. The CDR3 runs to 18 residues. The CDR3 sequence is CASSSAGQGAIRNYGYTF. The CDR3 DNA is TGTGCCAGCAGTTCGGCGGGACAGGGGGCGATAAGGAACTATGGCTACACCTTC.

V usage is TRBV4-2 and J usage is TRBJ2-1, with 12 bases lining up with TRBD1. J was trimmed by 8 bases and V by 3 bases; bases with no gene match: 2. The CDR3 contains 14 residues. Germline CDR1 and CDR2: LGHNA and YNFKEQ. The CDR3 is CASSHGTGGYEQFF. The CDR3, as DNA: TGTGCCAGCAGCCATGGGACAGGGGGCTATGAGCAGTTCTTC.

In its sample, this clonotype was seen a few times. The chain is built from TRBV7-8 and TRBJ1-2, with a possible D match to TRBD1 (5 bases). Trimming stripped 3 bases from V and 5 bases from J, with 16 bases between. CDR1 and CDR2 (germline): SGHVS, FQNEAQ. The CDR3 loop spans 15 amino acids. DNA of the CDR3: TGTGCCAGCAGCTTGGGCCCCTCGGACAATTATGGCTACACCTTC. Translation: CASSLGPSDNYGYTF.

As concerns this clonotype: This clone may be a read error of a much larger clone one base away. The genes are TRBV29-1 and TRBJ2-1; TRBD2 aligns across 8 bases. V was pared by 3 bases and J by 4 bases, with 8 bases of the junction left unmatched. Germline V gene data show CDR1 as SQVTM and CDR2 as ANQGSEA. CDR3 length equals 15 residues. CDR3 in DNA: TGCAGCGTTGAGGGACTATCGGGAGGGTACAATGAGCAGTTCTTC. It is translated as CSVEGLSGGYNEQFF.

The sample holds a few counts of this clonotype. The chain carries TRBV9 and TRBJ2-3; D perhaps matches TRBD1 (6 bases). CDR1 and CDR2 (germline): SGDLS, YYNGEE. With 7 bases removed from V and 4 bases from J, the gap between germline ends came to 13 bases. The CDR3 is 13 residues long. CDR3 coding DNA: TGTGCCAGCGGACAGTTTGTGGCAGATACGCAGTATTTT. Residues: CASGQFVADTQYF.

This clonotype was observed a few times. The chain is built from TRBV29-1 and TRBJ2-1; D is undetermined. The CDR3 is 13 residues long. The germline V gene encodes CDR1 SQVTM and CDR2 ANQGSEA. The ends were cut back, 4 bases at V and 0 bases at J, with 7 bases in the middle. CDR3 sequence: CSVAPPSYNEQFF. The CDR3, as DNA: TGCAGCGTTGCCCCGCCCTCCTACAATGAGCAGTTCTTC.

The CDR3 sequence is CSAREGGVWAYSNQPQHF. The CDR3 nucleotides read TGCAGTGCTAGAGAGGGTGGGGTTTGGGCTTATAGCAATCAGCCCCAGCATTTT. The J gene is TRBJ1-5, the V gene TRBV20-1, with D unclear. Trimming pared 0 bases from V and 0 bases from J, leaving 18 bases between. CDR3 size: 18 residues. Germline V gene lookup returns CDR1 DFQATT and CDR2 SNEGSKA (reference sequence).

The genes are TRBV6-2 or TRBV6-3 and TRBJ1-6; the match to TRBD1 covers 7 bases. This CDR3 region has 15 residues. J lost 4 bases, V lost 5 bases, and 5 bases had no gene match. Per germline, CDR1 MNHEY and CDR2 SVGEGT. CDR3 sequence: CASSRLTGYNSPLHF. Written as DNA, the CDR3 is TGTGCCAGCAGTCGCTTGACAGGGTATAATTCACCCCTCCACTTT.

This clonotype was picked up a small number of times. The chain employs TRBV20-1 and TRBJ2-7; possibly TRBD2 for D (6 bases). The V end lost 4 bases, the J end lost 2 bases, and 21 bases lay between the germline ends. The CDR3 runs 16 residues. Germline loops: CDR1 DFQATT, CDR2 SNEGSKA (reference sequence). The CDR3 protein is CSATGPKRVTTYEQYF. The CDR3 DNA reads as TGCAGTGCTACCGGACCCAAGCGGGTAACAACCTACGAGCAGTACTTC.

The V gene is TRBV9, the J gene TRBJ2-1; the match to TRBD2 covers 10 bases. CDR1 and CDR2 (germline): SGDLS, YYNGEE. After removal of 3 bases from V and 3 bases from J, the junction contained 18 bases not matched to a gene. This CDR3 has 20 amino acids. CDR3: CASSEMPVLGLAVLYNEQFF. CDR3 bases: TGTGCCAGCAGCGAGATGCCAGTTCTAGGACTAGCGGTCCTCTACAATGAGCAGTTCTTC.

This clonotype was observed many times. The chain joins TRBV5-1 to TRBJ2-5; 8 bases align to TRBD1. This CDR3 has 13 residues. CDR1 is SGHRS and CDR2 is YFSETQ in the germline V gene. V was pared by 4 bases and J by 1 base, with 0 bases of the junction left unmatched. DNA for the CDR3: TGCGCCAGCAGCACAGGGGGCCAAGAGACCCAGTACTTC. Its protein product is CASSTGGQETQYF.

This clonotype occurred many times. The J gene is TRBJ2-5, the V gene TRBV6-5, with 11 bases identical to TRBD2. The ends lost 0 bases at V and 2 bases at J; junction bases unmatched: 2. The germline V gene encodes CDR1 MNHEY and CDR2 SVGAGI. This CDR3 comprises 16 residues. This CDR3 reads CASSYSRLAGQETQYF. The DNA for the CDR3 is TGTGCCAGCAGTTACTCCAGACTAGCGGGGCAAGAGACCCAGTACTTC.

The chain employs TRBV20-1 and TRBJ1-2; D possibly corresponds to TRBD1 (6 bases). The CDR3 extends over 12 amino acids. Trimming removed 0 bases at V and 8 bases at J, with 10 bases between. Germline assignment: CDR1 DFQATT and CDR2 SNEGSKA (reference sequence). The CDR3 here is CSARDIQGGYTF. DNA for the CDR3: TGCAGTGCTAGAGATATTCAGGGGGGCTACACCTTC.

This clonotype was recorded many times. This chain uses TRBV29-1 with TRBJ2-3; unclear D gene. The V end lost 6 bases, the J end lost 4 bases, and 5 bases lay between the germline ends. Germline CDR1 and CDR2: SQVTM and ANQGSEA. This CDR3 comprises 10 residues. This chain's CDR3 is CSVFSDTQYF. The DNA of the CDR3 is TGCAGCGTGTTTTCAGATACGCAGTATTTT.

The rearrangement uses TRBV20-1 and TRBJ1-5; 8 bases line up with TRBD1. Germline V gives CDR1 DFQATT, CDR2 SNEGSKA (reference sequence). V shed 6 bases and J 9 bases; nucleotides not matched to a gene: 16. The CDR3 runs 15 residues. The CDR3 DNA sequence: TGCAGTGCCATTTTTTCCAGGGGGCGGCTCGGGCCCCAGCATTTT. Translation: CSAIFSRGRLGPQHF.

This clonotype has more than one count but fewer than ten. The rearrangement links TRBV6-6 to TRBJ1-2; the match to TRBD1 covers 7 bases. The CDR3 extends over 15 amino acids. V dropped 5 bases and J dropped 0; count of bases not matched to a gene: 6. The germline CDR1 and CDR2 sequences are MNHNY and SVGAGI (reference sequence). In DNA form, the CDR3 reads TGTGCCAGCAGTCCATACAGGGGTCCTAACTATGGCTACACCTTC. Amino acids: CASSPYRGPNYGYTF.

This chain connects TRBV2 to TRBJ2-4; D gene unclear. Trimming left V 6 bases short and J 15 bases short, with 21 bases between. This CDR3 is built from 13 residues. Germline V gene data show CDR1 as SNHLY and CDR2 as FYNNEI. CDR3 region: CASRMELPETRYF. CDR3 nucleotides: TGTGCCAGCAGGATGGAATTACCCGAGACCCGGTACTTC.

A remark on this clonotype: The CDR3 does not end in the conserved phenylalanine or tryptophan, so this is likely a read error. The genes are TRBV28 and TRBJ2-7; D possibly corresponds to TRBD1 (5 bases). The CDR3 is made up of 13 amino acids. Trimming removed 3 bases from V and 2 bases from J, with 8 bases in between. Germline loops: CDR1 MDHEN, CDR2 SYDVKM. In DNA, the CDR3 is TGTGCCAGCAGTTTTGGACAAACCTACGAGCAGTACTTA. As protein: CASSFGQTYEQYL.